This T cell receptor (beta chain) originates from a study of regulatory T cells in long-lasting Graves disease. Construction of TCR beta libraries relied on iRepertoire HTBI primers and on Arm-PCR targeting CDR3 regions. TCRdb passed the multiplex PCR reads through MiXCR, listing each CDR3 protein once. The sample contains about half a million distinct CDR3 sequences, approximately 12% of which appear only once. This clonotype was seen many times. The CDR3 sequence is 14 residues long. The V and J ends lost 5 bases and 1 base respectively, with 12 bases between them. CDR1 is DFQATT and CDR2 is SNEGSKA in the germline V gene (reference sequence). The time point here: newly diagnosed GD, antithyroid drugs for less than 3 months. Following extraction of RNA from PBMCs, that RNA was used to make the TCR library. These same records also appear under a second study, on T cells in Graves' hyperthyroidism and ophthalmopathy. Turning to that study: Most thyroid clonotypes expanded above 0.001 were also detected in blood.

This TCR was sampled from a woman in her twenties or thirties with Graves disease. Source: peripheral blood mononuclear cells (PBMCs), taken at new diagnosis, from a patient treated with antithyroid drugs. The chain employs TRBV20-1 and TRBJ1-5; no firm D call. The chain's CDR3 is CSASRWQSNQPQHF. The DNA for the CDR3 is TGCAGTGCTTCCCGCTGGCAGAGCAATCAGCCCCAGCATTTT.